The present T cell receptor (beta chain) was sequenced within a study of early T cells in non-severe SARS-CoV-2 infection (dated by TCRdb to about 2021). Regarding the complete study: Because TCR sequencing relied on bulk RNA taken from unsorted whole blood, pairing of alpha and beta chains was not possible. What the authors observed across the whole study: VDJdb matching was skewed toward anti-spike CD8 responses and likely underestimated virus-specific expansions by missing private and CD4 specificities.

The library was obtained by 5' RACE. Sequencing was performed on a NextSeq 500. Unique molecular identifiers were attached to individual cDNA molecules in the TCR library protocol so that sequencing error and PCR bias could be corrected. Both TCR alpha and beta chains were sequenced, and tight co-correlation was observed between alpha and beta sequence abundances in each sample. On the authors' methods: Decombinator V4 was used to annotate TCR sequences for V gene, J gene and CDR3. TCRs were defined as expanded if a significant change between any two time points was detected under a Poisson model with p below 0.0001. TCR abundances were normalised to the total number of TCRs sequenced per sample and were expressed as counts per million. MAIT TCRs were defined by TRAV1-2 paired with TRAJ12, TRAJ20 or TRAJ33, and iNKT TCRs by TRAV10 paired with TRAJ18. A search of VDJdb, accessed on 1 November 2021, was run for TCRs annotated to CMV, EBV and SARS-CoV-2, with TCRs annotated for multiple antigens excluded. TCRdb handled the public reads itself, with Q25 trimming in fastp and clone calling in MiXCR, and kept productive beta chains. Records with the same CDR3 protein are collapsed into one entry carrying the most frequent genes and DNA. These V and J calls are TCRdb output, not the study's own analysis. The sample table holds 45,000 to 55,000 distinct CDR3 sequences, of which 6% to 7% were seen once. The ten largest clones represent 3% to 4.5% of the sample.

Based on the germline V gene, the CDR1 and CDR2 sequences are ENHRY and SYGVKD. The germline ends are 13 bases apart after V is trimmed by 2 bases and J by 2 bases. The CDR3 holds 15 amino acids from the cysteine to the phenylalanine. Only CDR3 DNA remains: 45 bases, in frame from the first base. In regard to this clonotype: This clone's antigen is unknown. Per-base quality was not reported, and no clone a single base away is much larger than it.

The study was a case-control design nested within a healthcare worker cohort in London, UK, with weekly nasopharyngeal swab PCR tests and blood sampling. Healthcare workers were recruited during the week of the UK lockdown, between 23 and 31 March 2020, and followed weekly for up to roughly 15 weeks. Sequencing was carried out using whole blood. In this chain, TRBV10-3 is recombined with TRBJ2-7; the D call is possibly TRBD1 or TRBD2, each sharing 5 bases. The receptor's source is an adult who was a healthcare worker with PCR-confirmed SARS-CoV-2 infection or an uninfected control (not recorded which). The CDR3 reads CAISEDVGRTYEQYF. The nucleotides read TGTGCCATCAGTGAGGATGTGGGACGGACCTACGAGCAGTACTTC.